This T cell receptor beta chain was captured in a study of early T cells in non-severe SARS-CoV-2 infection (dated by TCRdb to about 2021). Background for the entire study: Because TCR sequencing relied on bulk RNA taken from unsorted whole blood, pairing of alpha and beta chains was not possible. Beyond this particular receptor, the publication reports: VDJdb matching was skewed toward anti-spike CD8 responses and likely underestimated virus-specific expansions, missing private and CD4 specificities.

The library was built by means of 5' RACE. The sequencer was a NextSeq 500. In the TCR library protocol, unique molecular identifiers were attached to individual cDNA molecules to correct for PCR bias and sequencing error. Both TCR alpha and beta chains were sequenced, and tight co-correlation was observed between alpha and beta sequence abundances in each sample. The original pipeline was this. Decombinator V4 was used to annotate TCR sequences for V gene, J gene and CDR3. Expanded TCRs were defined as changing significantly between any two time points under a Poisson model with p below 0.0001. TCR abundances were normalised to the total number of TCRs sequenced in each sample and reported as counts per million. TRAV1-2 paired with TRAJ12, TRAJ20 or TRAJ33 defined MAIT TCRs, while TRAV10 paired with TRAJ18 defined iNKT TCRs. VDJdb, accessed on 1 November 2021, was searched for TCRs annotated for CMV, EBV and SARS-CoV-2, and TCRs annotated for more than one antigen were excluded. The public reads were reanalyzed by TCRdb: fastp trimming at Q25, MiXCR alignment, in-frame beta chains only. Every CDR3 protein is listed once, alongside the most common genes and DNA of its rows. TCRdb's processing, not the authors', yielded these V and J calls. The sample table holds over 70,000 distinct CDR3 sequences, of which roughly 14% were seen once. The ten most abundant clones make up 6.5% to 8.5% of the sample.

This clonotype has ten or more counts. This receptor's antigen is unknown. Per-nucleotide qualities are absent, and no much larger clonotype sits a single base away. Including cysteine and phenylalanine, the CDR3 has 13 amino acids. The kept DNA is CDR3 alone, 39 bases in frame from the first base. The germline V gene specifies MGHRA as CDR1 and YSYEKL as CDR2. Compared with germline, V lacks 1 base and J lacks 8 bases; bases without a gene match: 0. This was a case-control study nested in a cohort of healthcare workers in London, UK, who had nasopharyngeal swab PCR tests and blood samples taken every week. Healthcare workers were recruited during the week of the UK lockdown, between 23 and 31 March 2020, and followed weekly for up to about 15 weeks.

Sequences were obtained from whole blood. This clonotype originated in an adult who was a healthcare worker with PCR-confirmed SARS-CoV-2 infection or an uninfected control (not recorded which). The receptor chain draws on TRBV4-1 and TRBJ2-1, with TRBD2 matching 9 junction bases. CDR3 reads: CASSQGTSDEQFF. The DNA reads TGCGCCAGCAGCCAAGGGACTAGCGATGAGCAGTTCTTC.